Below, 20 T cell receptor beta chains from the same sample are listed, as sequenced in a study of OX40 agonist ivuxolimab in advanced cancers. Produced via immunoSEQ multiplex PCR; TCRdb's table is partial and in-frame only. The sample yields fewer than 6,500 clones, around three quarters seen once. Sequences were derived from CD4+ or CD8+ T cells sorted from blood, sampled in a trial of the OX40 agonist ivuxolimab. The receptor set was obtained from an adult with an advanced solid tumor such as melanoma, head and neck, liver or kidney cancer.

The CDR3 reads CASSQVIGSGEQFF. The CDR3 coding sequence is TGCGCCAGCAGCCAAGTCATCGGGTCGGGTGAGCAGTTCTTC. The chain links TRBV4-1 to TRBJ2-1; D unclear. The CDR3 spans 14 residues. Germline CDR1 MGHRA, CDR2 YSYEKL. V lost 1 base to trimming and J lost 9 bases, with 13 bases between them.

This chain uses TRBV7-2 with TRBJ2-7; 10 bases are shared with TRBD1. Germline V gene lookup returns CDR1 SGHTA and CDR2 FQGNSA. The CDR3 totals 15 residues. V lost 3 bases to trimming and J lost 4 bases; unmatched junction nucleotides: 6. The CDR3 sequence: CASSFHPGQGYEQYF. The CDR3 DNA reads TGTGCCAGCAGCTTTCACCCGGGACAGGGGTACGAGCAGTACTTC.

The gene calls are TRBV11-3 and TRBJ2-3, with 7 bases that match TRBD1. CDR3 length equals 15 residues. Germline CDR1 SGHNT, CDR2 YENEEA. Germline trimming cut 4 bases from V and 9 bases from J; bases unmatched to any gene: 13. The CDR3 is CASSSTGAPRETQYF. The CDR3 DNA reads as TGTGCCAGCAGCTCAACAGGGGCTCCCAGGGAGACGCAGTATTTT.

The chain uses TRBV7-9 and TRBJ1-2; 9 nucleotides align to TRBD1. The CDR3 is made up of 16 amino acids. Germline trimming cut 5 bases from V and 5 bases from J; bases unmatched to any gene: 12. Germline V gene lookup returns CDR1 SEHNR and CDR2 FQNEAQ (reference sequence). CDR3 DNA sequence: TGTGCCAGCAGCCCGCAATCCGGGACAGGGTATTATGGCTACACCTTC. The encoded protein is CASSPQSGTGYYGYTF.

The chain employs TRBV7-2 and TRBJ2-2, with a tentative D call TRBD1 (5 bases). The V gene's germline CDR1 is SGHTA and CDR2 FQGNSA. This CDR3 has 14 residues. The ends were cut back, 5 bases at V and 6 bases at J, with 13 bases in the middle. The CDR3 loop reads CASSLQGPSGELFF. The CDR3 DNA reads as TGTGCCAGCAGCCTCCAGGGTCCCTCCGGGGAGCTGTTTTTT.

The genes are TRBV4-1 and TRBJ2-2, with 10 bases identical to TRBD2. The CDR3 length is 15 residues. Germline V gene lookup returns CDR1 MGHRA and CDR2 YSYEKL. Losses at the gene ends were 5 bases for V and 7 bases for J; bases not matched to a gene: 7. Here the CDR3 reads CASSTAGGRIGELFF. CDR3 DNA: TGCGCCAGCAGCACAGCGGGGGGGCGGATCGGGGAGCTGTTTTTT.

The gene calls are TRBV19 and TRBJ2-5; 11 nucleotides agree with TRBD2. Germline assignment: CDR1 LNHDA and CDR2 SQIVND (reference sequence). The CDR3 consists of 15 residues. V gave up 5 bases and J gave up 2 bases; unmatched junction bases: 4. The CDR3 region is CASSPTSGIQETQYF. DNA of the CDR3: TGTGCCAGTAGTCCGACTAGCGGGATACAAGAGACCCAGTACTTC.

This clone has just one count. The rearrangement uses TRBV27 and TRBJ2-1; the match to TRBD1 covers 8 bases. Germline V gene sequence: CDR1 MNHEY, CDR2 SMNVEV (reference sequence). With V trimmed by 6 bases and J by 2 bases, 3 bases remained unmatched. The CDR3 is 14 amino acids. The CDR3 is CASSRQGPYNEQFF. For the CDR3, the DNA is TGTGCCAGCAGCCGACAGGGGCCCTACAATGAGCAGTTCTTC.

The chain combines TRBV4-1 with TRBJ1-1; a weak D match, TRBD1 (6 bases). This CDR3 is 13 amino acids long. Germline CDR1 reads MGHRA; CDR2 reads YSYEKL. Trimming cost V 1 base and J 11 bases, with 14 bases left between them. The DNA for the CDR3 is TGCGCCAGCAGCCAAGTTGGACAGAAGGAGGCTTTCTTT. As protein: CASSQVGQKEAFF.

This chain connects TRBV27 to TRBJ2-5, with 7 bases aligning to TRBD2. V was clipped by 0 bases and J by 3 bases; unmatched bases: 10. Germline CDR1 and CDR2: MNHEY and SMNVEV (reference sequence). The CDR3 consists of 17 residues. The CDR3 DNA reads TGTGCCAGCAGTTTATCGTGGACGGAGCGGGGCAAAGAGACCCAGTACTTC. It specifies CASSLSWTERGKETQYF.

CDR3 nucleotides: TGTGCCAGCAGCACCTCTAGCGGGGGGGCCTTTGTTGAGCAGTTCTTC. Protein product: CASSTSSGGAFVEQFF. The rearrangement uses TRBV7-9 and TRBJ2-1; 12 bases agree with TRBD2. The CDR3 has 16 amino acids. After removal of 5 bases from V and 9 bases from J, the junction contained 11 bases not matched to a gene. The germline gives CDR1 SEHNR, CDR2 FQNEAQ (reference sequence).

The gene calls are TRBV27 and TRBJ2-1; TRBD1 is a possible D gene (5 bases). CDR1 and CDR2 (germline): MNHEY, SMNVEV (reference sequence). This CDR3 is 16 amino acids long. V was clipped by 4 bases and J by 0 bases, with 13 bases between them. CDR3 amino acids: CASSSRMGPSYNEQFF. The CDR3 nucleotides read TGTGCCAGCAGTTCCCGAATGGGGCCCTCCTACAATGAGCAGTTCTTC.

The chain couples TRBV5-6 to TRBJ2-7; D might be TRBD2 (5 bases). The CDR3 totals 14 residues. V was pared by 5 bases and J by 7 bases, with 19 bases between. Germline values: CDR1 SGHDT, CDR2 YYEEEE. The DNA for the CDR3 is TGTGCCAGCAGTGAGGTGGGCGTGAGAGGGGAGCAGTACTTC. Translation: CASSEVGVRGEQYF.

This clone was seen many times. This chain links TRBV15 with TRBJ2-3; D may be TRBD2 (6 bases). Per germline, CDR1 LNHNV and CDR2 YYDKDF (reference sequence). V lost 1 base to trimming and J lost 4 bases, with 12 bases between them. The CDR3 is 15 residues long. CDR3 protein: CATSRVWRAADTQYF. The CDR3 nucleotides are TGTGCCACCAGCAGAGTTTGGAGGGCCGCAGATACGCAGTATTTT.

The rearrangement uses TRBV2 and TRBJ2-7; 12 bases agree with TRBD2. CDR1 and CDR2 from the germline V gene are SNHLY and FYNNEI. With 0 bases clipped from V and 3 bases from J, the junction kept 0 bases outside the gene matches. This CDR3 comprises 15 residues. This CDR3 is CASSEATSGGYEQYF. DNA for the CDR3: TGTGCCAGCAGTGAAGCGACTAGCGGGGGCTACGAGCAGTACTTC.

The rearrangement joins TRBV2 to TRBJ2-5; D may be TRBD2 (6 bases). Trimming shortened V by 0 bases and J by 5 bases, and 10 bases separated the two germline ends. The CDR3 length is 14 residues. Germline CDR1 and CDR2: SNHLY and FYNNEI. CDR3 nucleotide sequence: TGTGCCAGCAGTGAAGCGGGGGGTAGGGAGACCCAGTACTTC. This sequence encodes CASSEAGGRETQYF.

This clone was counted at least ten times. The gene calls are TRBV9 and TRBJ1-1, with a weak D call TRBD1 (5 bases). The CDR3 extends over 13 amino acids. The V end was cut by 0 bases, the J end by 5 bases, with 8 bases between. Germline V CDR1 and CDR2: SGDLS, YYNGEE. CDR3 nucleotide sequence: TGTGCCAGCAGCGTAGATGGGGGTACTGAAGCTTTCTTT. Protein sequence: CASSVDGGTEAFF.

In DNA form, the CDR3 reads TGTGCCAGCAGCGTAGGTGGTGACACTGAAGCTTTCTTT. Amino acids: CASSVGGDTEAFF. This chain joins TRBV9 and TRBJ1-1; the D is unclear. CDR1 is SGDLS and CDR2 is YYNGEE in the germline V gene. Trimming left V 0 bases short and J 3 bases short, with 6 bases between. The CDR3 has 13 residues.

This clone was recorded a few times. V usage is TRBV9 and J usage is TRBJ1-1; a possible D gene is TRBD1 (5 bases). The CDR3 covers 13 residues. Trimming stripped 4 bases from V and 6 bases from J, with 13 bases between. CDR1 SGDLS and CDR2 YYNGEE come from the germline V gene. Here the CDR3 reads CASSPPDSAEAFF. CDR3 DNA: TGTGCCAGCAGCCCCCCCGACAGTGCTGAAGCTTTCTTT.

This chain connects TRBV6-1 to TRBJ2-1; unclear D gene. There are 13 residues in the CDR3. The V gene's germline CDR1 is MNHNS and CDR2 SASEGT. Deletions cut 2 bases from V and 3 bases from J, with 5 bases between. The CDR3 loop is CASSEKDYNEQFF. CDR3 DNA: TGTGCCAGCAGTGAAAAGGACTACAATGAGCAGTTCTTC.